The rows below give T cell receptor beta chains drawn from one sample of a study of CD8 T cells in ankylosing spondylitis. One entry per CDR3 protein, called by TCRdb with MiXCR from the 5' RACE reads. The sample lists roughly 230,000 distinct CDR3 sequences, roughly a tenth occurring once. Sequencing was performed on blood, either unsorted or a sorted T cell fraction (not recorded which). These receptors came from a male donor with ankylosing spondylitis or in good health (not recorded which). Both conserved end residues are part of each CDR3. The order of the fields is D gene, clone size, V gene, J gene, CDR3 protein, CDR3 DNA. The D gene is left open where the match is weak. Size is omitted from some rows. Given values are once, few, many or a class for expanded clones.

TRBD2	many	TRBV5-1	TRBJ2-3	CASSLATSGTDTQYF	TGTGCCAGCAGCTTAGCGACTAGCGGCACAGATACGCAGTATTTT
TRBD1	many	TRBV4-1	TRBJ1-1	CASRYRGQANTEAFF	TGCGCCAGCCGCTATCGAGGACAGGCGAACACTGAAGCTTTCTTT
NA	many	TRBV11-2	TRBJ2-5	CASSFFVTQAQETQYF	TGTGCCAGCAGCTTTTTTGTCACCCAGGCCCAAGAGACCCAGTACTTC
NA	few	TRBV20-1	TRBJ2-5	CSARVEKKETQYF	TGCAGTGCTAGAGTCGAAAAGAAAGAGACCCAGTACTTC
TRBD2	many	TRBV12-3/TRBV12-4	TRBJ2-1	CASLLAGGNEQFF	TGTGCCAGTCTACTAGCGGGAGGCAATGAGCAGTTCTTC
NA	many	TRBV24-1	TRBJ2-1	CATGAGNNEQFF	TGTGCCACCGGGGCAGGGAACAATGAGCAGTTCTTC
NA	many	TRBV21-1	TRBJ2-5	CASSDLQTQYF	TGTGCCAGCAGCGATCTTCAGACCCAGTACTTC
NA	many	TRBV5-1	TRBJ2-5	CASSLDGRQETQYF	TGCGCCAGCAGCTTGGACGGGCGGCAAGAGACCCAGTACTTC
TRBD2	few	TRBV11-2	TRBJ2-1	CASSPQIGTSVRSYNEQFF	TGTGCCAGCAGCCCCCAAATCGGGACTAGCGTTCGCTCCTACAATGAGCAGTTCTTC
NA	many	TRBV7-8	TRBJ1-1	CASSLARVNTEAFF	TGTGCCAGCAGCTTAGCACGGGTAAACACTGAAGCTTTCTTT
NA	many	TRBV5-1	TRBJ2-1	CASSSLRSSYNEQFF	TGCGCCAGCAGCTCGCTCCGGAGCTCCTACAATGAGCAGTTCTTC
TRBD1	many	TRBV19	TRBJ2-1	CASSIGGTGEQFF	TGTGCCAGTAGTATTGGGGGGACAGGGGAGCAGTTCTTC
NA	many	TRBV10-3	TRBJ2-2	CAIRDNSNTGELFF	TGTGCCATCCGGGACAACTCGAACACCGGGGAGCTGTTTTTT
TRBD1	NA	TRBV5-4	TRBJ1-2	CASSGTGDHYGYTF	TGTGCCAGCAGCGGTACAGGGGACCACTATGGCTACACCTTC
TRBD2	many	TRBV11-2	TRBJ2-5	CASSWTSRETQYF	TGTGCCAGCAGCTGGACTAGCAGGGAGACCCAGTACTTC
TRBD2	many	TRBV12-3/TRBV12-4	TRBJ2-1	CASIRSSGSYNEQFF	TGTGCCAGCATCCGATCGAGCGGGAGTTACAATGAGCAGTTCTTC
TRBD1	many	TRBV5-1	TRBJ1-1	CASSLAVGQVNTEAFF	TGCGCCAGCAGCTTGGCCGTGGGACAGGTCAACACTGAAGCTTTCTTT
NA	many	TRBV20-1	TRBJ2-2	CSARPGRNTGELFF	TGCAGTGCTAGACCAGGGAGGAACACCGGGGAGCTGTTTTTT
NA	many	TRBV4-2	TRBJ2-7	CASSQDQGPRRHEQYF	TGTGCCAGCAGCCAAGATCAGGGTCCCCGGAGACACGAGCAGTACTTC
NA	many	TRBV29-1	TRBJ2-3	CSVGGGNTDTQYF	TGCAGCGTTGGGGGCGGAAACACAGATACGCAGTATTTT
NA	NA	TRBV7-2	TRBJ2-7	CASRWQVQSYEQYF	TGTGCCAGCAGGTGGCAGGTCCAGTCCTACGAGCAGTACTTC
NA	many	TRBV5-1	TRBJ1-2	CASSLGLENYGYTF	TGCGCCAGCAGCTTGGGCTTGGAGAACTATGGCTACACCTTC
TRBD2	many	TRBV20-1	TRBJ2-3	CSASRLAGGSLDTQYF	TGCAGTGCTAGCAGGCTAGCGGGAGGCTCGTTAGATACGCAGTATTTT
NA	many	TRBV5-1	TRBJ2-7	CASSLTGIPYEQYF	TGCGCCAGCAGCTTGACAGGGATTCCCTACGAGCAGTACTTC
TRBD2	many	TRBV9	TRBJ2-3	CASSAESGGATDTQYF	TGTGCCAGCAGCGCTGAAAGCGGGGGGGCCACAGATACGCAGTATTTT
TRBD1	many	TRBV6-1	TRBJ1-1	CASSAKRAGGLNTEAFF	TGTGCCAGCAGCGCAAAAAGGGCAGGGGGCTTGAACACTGAAGCTTTCTTT
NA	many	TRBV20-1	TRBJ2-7	CSARPDTDSYEQYF	TGCAGTGCTAGACCCGACACGGACTCCTACGAGCAGTACTTC
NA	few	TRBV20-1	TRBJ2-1	CSASWGLASSYNEQFF	TGCAGTGCTAGTTGGGGACTGGCGAGCTCCTACAATGAGCAGTTCTTC
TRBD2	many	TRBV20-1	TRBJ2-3	CSASLPSGFLDTQYF	TGCAGTGCTAGCCTTCCTAGCGGGTTTCTAGATACGCAGTATTTT
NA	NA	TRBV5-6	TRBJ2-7	CASSIPPLPYEQYF	TGTGCCAGCAGCATCCCCCCTCTTCCCTACGAGCAGTACTTC
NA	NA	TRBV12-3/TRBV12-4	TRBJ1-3	CASSLGGLYEGNTIYF	TGTGCCAGCAGTTTGGGCGGGCTATACGAGGGAAACACCATATATTTT
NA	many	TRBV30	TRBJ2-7	CAWFINRYEQYF	TGTGCCTGGTTCATTAACCGGTACGAGCAGTACTTC
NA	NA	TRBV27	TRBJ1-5	CASSSHDNQPQHF	TGTGCCAGCAGTTCCCACGACAATCAGCCCCAGCATTTT
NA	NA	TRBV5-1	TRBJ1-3	CASSLDGLSGNTIYF	TGCGCCAGCAGCTTGGACGGCCTCTCTGGAAACACCATATATTTT
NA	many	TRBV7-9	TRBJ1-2	CASSYGLLWGYTF	TGTGCCAGCAGCTACGGACTCCTCTGGGGCTACACCTTC
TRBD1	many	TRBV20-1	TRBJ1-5	CSALTGGVDQPQHF	TGCAGTGCCTTGACAGGGGGCGTAGATCAGCCCCAGCATTTT
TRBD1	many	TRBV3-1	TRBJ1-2	CASSQEAGTGNKHTF	TGTGCCAGCAGCCAGGAAGCCGGGACAGGGAATAAACACACCTTC
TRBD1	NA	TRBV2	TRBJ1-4	CASSGRTGGFEKLFF	TGTGCCAGCAGTGGACGGACAGGGGGCTTTGAAAAACTGTTTTTT
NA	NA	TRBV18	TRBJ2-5	CASSRGTLETQYF	TGTGCCAGCTCACGCGGGACCCTGGAGACCCAGTACTTC
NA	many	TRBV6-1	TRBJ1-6	CASSEGGINSPLHF	TGTGCCAGCAGTGAAGGAGGGATTAATTCACCCCTCCACTTT
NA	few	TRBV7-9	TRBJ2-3	CASSLDQLFSTDTQYF	TGTGCCAGCAGCTTAGACCAGCTATTTAGCACAGATACGCAGTATTTT
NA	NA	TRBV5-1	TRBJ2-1	CASSLGAPGSEQFF	TGCGCCAGCAGCTTGGGGGCCCCTGGTAGTGAGCAGTTCTTC
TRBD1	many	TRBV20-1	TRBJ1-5	CSAGRTGGSNQPQHF	TGCAGTGCTGGACGGACAGGGGGCAGCAATCAGCCCCAGCATTTT
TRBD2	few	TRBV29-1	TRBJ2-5	CSAPRAGAETQYF	TGCAGCGCCCCTAGGGCGGGAGCGGAGACCCAGTACTTC
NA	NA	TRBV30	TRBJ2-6	CAWSVRGLWGSGANVLTF	TGTGCCTGGAGTGTACGGGGACTGTGGGGCTCTGGGGCCAACGTCCTGACTTTC
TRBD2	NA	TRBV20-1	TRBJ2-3	CCARPISGLAGKADTQYF	TGCTGTGCTAGACCCATTTCTGGACTAGCGGGGAAGGCAGATACGCAGTATTTT
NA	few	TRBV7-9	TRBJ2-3	CASSGGGVNTDTQYF	TGTGCCAGCAGCGGCGGCGGGGTAAACACAGATACGCAGTATTTT
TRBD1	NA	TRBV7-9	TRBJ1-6	CASSLGGQGKSPLHF	TGTGCCAGCAGCTTAGGAGGACAGGGAAAATCACCCCTCCACTTT
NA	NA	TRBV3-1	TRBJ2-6	CACSRQGPWANVLTF	TGTGCCTGCAGCCGGCAGGGTCCTTGGGCCAACGTCCTGACTTTC
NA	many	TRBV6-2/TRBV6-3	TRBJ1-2	CASSYRPDPYGYTF	TGTGCCAGCAGTTACCGGCCAGATCCTTATGGCTACACCTTC
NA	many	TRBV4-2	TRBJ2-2	CASSQEVGGELFF	TGTGCCAGCAGCCAAGAGGTCGGCGGGGAGCTGTTTTTT